The rows below give T cell receptor beta chains drawn from one sample of a study of blood T cell repertoires in COVID-19. Profiled with immunoSEQ multiplex PCR; TCRdb holds only in-frame clones, not every one. Of 200,000 to 300,000 clones listed, around 84% are singletons. Sequencing was carried out using peripheral blood. The origin of the receptors is a man aged 55 to 70 with acute or convalescent COVID-19. The CDR3 runs from the conserved cysteine through the conserved F or W. The order of the fields is clone size, V gene, CDR3 protein. Size is omitted from some rows. Given values are once, few, many or a class for expanded clones.

>-|TRBV19
CASSRARLAGGLNEQFF
>-|TRBV19
CASRPSPGLAGGSSYNEQFF
>few|TRBV11-2
CASSFDGGRSPLHF
>-|TRBV9
CASSVDAGGLLNEQYF
>-|TRBV7-3
CAGRVQRELGSGEQFF
>-|TRBV7-9
CASSLGTAKNEKLFF
>-|TRBV6-2/TRBV6-3
CASSYDGVYGYTF
>-|TRBV28
CASSPAGGTYGYTF
>-|TRBV27
CASSLRDSRLRTDTQYF
>-|TRBV6-5
CASSLQVNTEAFF
>-|TRBV7-2
CASSLLGHPYNEQFF
>few|TRBV16
CASSPAQGPEKLFF